Listed below are T cell receptor beta chains from one sample, sequenced in a study of T cell responses to AZD1222 COVID-19 vaccine. Produced via immunoSEQ multiplex PCR; TCRdb's table is partial and in-frame only. The data hold 100,000 to 120,000 clones, with about 92% observed a single time. The source material was peripheral blood, sampled on day 0 of MenACWY control vaccination. Every receptor here comes from an adult in good health. The CDR3 runs from the conserved cysteine through the conserved F or W. D genes are given only for firm matches. Clone size is not always given. Where it is, it says once, few, many or a class for expanded clones.

d_gene: .
j_gene: TRBJ1-6
v_gene: TRBV5-4
abundance: .
CDR3aa: CASSFARDRQGSPLHF
CDR3nt: TGTGCCAGCAGCTTCGCCCGGGACCGACAAGGTTCACCCCTCCACTTT

d_gene: .
j_gene: TRBJ2-5
v_gene: TRBV3-1/TRBV3-2
abundance: .
CDR3aa: CASSQGQETQYF
CDR3nt: TGTGCCAGCAGCCAAGGTCAAGAGACCCAGTACTTC

d_gene: .
j_gene: TRBJ1-1
v_gene: TRBV29-1
abundance: .
CDR3aa: CSVERGEAFF
CDR3nt: TGCAGCGTTGAACGAGGGGAAGCTTTCTTT

d_gene: TRBD1
j_gene: TRBJ1-2
v_gene: TRBV6-5
abundance: .
CDR3aa: CASSYDRTGGDGYTF
CDR3nt: TGTGCCAGCAGTTACGACCGGACAGGGGGCGATGGCTACACCTTC

d_gene: .
j_gene: TRBJ1-2
v_gene: TRBV7-9
abundance: .
CDR3aa: CASSLDSGRRGTLYTF
CDR3nt: TGTGCCAGCAGCTTAGACTCCGGTCGGCGAGGGACCCTGTACACCTTC

d_gene: TRBD1
j_gene: TRBJ2-3
v_gene: TRBV5-1
abundance: .
CDR3aa: CASSLRTGGTDTQYF
CDR3nt: TGCGCCAGCAGCTTAAGGACAGGGGGTACAGATACGCAGTATTTT

d_gene: TRBD2
j_gene: TRBJ2-1
v_gene: TRBV7-7
abundance: .
CDR3aa: CASSLGGGRRSEQFF
CDR3nt: TGTGCTAGCAGCTTAGGCGGGGGTAGAAGGAGTGAGCAGTTCTTC

d_gene: .
j_gene: TRBJ1-4
v_gene: TRBV6-5
abundance: .
CDR3aa: CATSGTRAEKLFF
CDR3nt: TGTGCCACCTCCGGGACACGGGCCGAAAAACTGTTTTTT

d_gene: .
j_gene: TRBJ1-2
v_gene: TRBV15
abundance: few
CDR3aa: CATSRDGGKGTF
CDR3nt: TGTGCCACCAGCAGAGACGGGGGCAAGGGCACCTTC

d_gene: .
j_gene: TRBJ2-3
v_gene: TRBV19
abundance: few
CDR3aa: CASSITPSGTDTQYF
CDR3nt: TGTGCCAGTAGTATCACACCTTCTGGCACAGATACGCAGTATTTT

d_gene: .
j_gene: TRBJ2-7
v_gene: TRBV6-1
abundance: once
CDR3aa: CASSEKQGLYEQYF
CDR3nt: TGTGCCAGCAGTGAGAAGCAGGGGCTATACGAGCAGTACTTC

d_gene: .
j_gene: TRBJ1-2
v_gene: TRBV25-1
abundance: .
CDR3aa: CASISFPKYYGYTF
CDR3nt: TGTGCCAGCATTTCCTTTCCAAAATACTATGGCTACACCTTC

d_gene: .
j_gene: TRBJ2-7
v_gene: TRBV6-1
abundance: .
CDR3aa: CASSERGRPVSYEQYF
CDR3nt: TGTGCCAGCAGTGAAAGGGGCAGGCCTGTCTCCTACGAGCAGTACTTC

d_gene: TRBD1
j_gene: TRBJ1-3
v_gene: TRBV6-6
abundance: .
CDR3aa: CASSPVDAGTGAISGNTIYF
CDR3nt: TGTGCCAGCAGCCCCGTCGATGCCGGGACAGGGGCCATCTCTGGAAACACCATATATTTT

d_gene: .
j_gene: TRBJ2-7
v_gene: TRBV2
abundance: .
CDR3aa: CASREVGAPGEQYF
CDR3nt: TGTGCCAGCAGAGAAGTGGGGGCCCCGGGCGAGCAGTACTTC

d_gene: TRBD1
j_gene: TRBJ1-2
v_gene: TRBV29-1
abundance: .
CDR3aa: CSVGGQGPQANYGYTF
CDR3nt: TGCAGCGTTGGGGGACAGGGGCCCCAAGCTAACTATGGCTACACCTTC

d_gene: .
j_gene: TRBJ2-2
v_gene: TRBV21-1
abundance: .
CDR3aa: CASSKSEYTGELFF
CDR3nt: TGTGCCAGCAGCAAATCCGAGTACACCGGGGAGCTGTTTTTT

d_gene: .
j_gene: TRBJ1-2
v_gene: TRBV7-3
abundance: .
CDR3aa: CASSLGGTNYGYTF
CDR3nt: TGTGCCAGCAGCTTAGGGGGTACTAACTATGGCTACACCTTC

d_gene: TRBD2
j_gene: TRBJ2-7
v_gene: TRBV7-2
abundance: .
CDR3aa: CASSHPAGGSYEQYF
CDR3nt: TGTGCCAGCAGCCACCCAGCGGGGGGGTCCTACGAGCAGTACTTC

d_gene: TRBD1
j_gene: TRBJ1-2
v_gene: TRBV30
abundance: once
CDR3aa: CAWSSGGHRGYTF
CDR3nt: TGTGCCTGGAGCTCAGGGGGCCATCGTGGCTACACCTTC

d_gene: .
j_gene: TRBJ1-2
v_gene: TRBV18
abundance: .
CDR3aa: CASSPPQVQVYGYTF
CDR3nt: TGTGCCAGCTCACCACCCCAGGTACAAGTCTATGGCTACACCTTC

d_gene: .
j_gene: TRBJ1-5
v_gene: TRBV6-5
abundance: .
CDR3aa: CASSYNPNQPQHF
CDR3nt: TGTGCCAGCAGTTACAACCCAAACCAGCCCCAGCATTTT

d_gene: .
j_gene: TRBJ1-5
v_gene: TRBV4-1
abundance: .
CDR3aa: CASSQVGRIDQPQHF
CDR3nt: TGCGCCAGCAGCCAAGTAGGCAGAATCGATCAGCCCCAGCATTTT

d_gene: .
j_gene: TRBJ1-2
v_gene: TRBV5-6
abundance: .
CDR3aa: CASSFLIEDYGYTF
CDR3nt: TGTGCCAGCAGCTTCCTAATAGAGGACTATGGCTACACCTTC

d_gene: TRBD1
j_gene: TRBJ2-2
v_gene: TRBV19
abundance: .
CDR3aa: CASSSTGGNTGELFF
CDR3nt: TGTGCCAGTAGTTCGACAGGGGGAAACACCGGGGAGCTGTTTTTT

d_gene: TRBD1
j_gene: TRBJ2-1
v_gene: TRBV11-2
abundance: .
CDR3aa: CASSELGQGAANEQFF
CDR3nt: TGTGCCAGCAGCGAACTGGGACAGGGGGCGGCCAATGAGCAGTTCTTC

d_gene: .
j_gene: TRBJ1-3
v_gene: TRBV24-1
abundance: .
CDR3aa: CATSAGQSGNTIYF
CDR3nt: TGTGCCACCAGTGCGGGGCAGTCGGGAAACACCATATATTTT

d_gene: .
j_gene: TRBJ2-7
v_gene: TRBV5-1
abundance: .
CDR3aa: CASSLAGNSYEQYF
CDR3nt: TGCGCCAGCAGCTTGGCCGGAAACTCCTACGAGCAGTACTTC

d_gene: .
j_gene: TRBJ1-3
v_gene: TRBV4-2
abundance: .
CDR3aa: CASSQDSGTGNTIYF
CDR3nt: TGTGCCAGCAGCCAAGATTCAGGGACTGGAAACACCATATATTTT

d_gene: .
j_gene: TRBJ1-1
v_gene: TRBV5-4
abundance: once
CDR3aa: CASSSGDTEAFF
CDR3nt: TGTGCCAGCAGCTCTGGGGACACTGAAGCTTTCTTT

d_gene: .
j_gene: TRBJ1-2
v_gene: TRBV19
abundance: .
CDR3aa: CASSIGGDGNYGYTF
CDR3nt: TGTGCCAGTAGTATAGGAGGGGACGGGAACTATGGCTACACCTTC

d_gene: .
j_gene: TRBJ1-4
v_gene: TRBV15
abundance: few
CDR3aa: CATSRARVGEKLFF
CDR3nt: TGTGCCACCAGCAGAGCTAGGGTCGGTGAAAAACTGTTTTTT

d_gene: TRBD1
j_gene: TRBJ1-2
v_gene: TRBV20-1
abundance: .
CDR3aa: CSASKPGQGDYGYTF
CDR3nt: TGCAGTGCTAGTAAACCGGGACAGGGGGACTATGGCTACACCTTC

d_gene: TRBD1
j_gene: TRBJ2-7
v_gene: TRBV5-1
abundance: .
CDR3aa: CASSPDRGVDEQYF
CDR3nt: TGCGCCAGCAGCCCGGACAGGGGAGTGGACGAGCAGTACTTC

d_gene: .
j_gene: TRBJ1-4
v_gene: TRBV5-4
abundance: .
CDR3aa: CASSGGGTDEKLFF
CDR3nt: TGTGCCAGCAGCGGCGGGGGCACGGATGAAAAACTGTTTTTT

d_gene: .
j_gene: TRBJ1-2
v_gene: TRBV15
abundance: .
CDR3aa: CATSRVGGYGYTF
CDR3nt: TGTGCCACCAGCAGAGTCGGGGGTTATGGCTACACCTTC

d_gene: .
j_gene: TRBJ2-3
v_gene: TRBV11-3
abundance: .
CDR3aa: CASSLDYGGSTDTQYF
CDR3nt: TGTGCCAGCAGCTTAGACTATGGGGGTAGCACAGATACGCAGTATTTT

d_gene: .
j_gene: TRBJ1-6
v_gene: TRBV10-2
abundance: once
CDR3aa: CASSESWGNGSPLHF
CDR3nt: TGCGCCAGCAGTGAGTCGTGGGGTAATGGGTCACCCCTCCACTTT

d_gene: TRBD2
j_gene: TRBJ2-7
v_gene: TRBV11-1
abundance: .
CDR3aa: CASSPGGAQYF
CDR3nt: TGTGCCAGCAGCCCCGGGGGGGCGCAGTACTTC

d_gene: .
j_gene: TRBJ1-2
v_gene: TRBV19
abundance: .
CDR3aa: CASSITSGSQGYTF
CDR3nt: TGTGCCAGTAGTATTACGTCAGGATCTCAAGGCTACACCTTC

d_gene: .
j_gene: TRBJ1-1
v_gene: TRBV11-2
abundance: .
CDR3aa: CASSLEYSRVQAFF
CDR3nt: TGTGCCAGCAGCTTAGAATACTCCAGGGTGCAAGCTTTCTTT

d_gene: .
j_gene: TRBJ1-6
v_gene: TRBV6-1
abundance: .
CDR3aa: CASSGLVGRGNSPLHF
CDR3nt: TGTGCCAGCAGTGGGTTAGTAGGACGGGGAAATTCACCCCTCCACTTT

d_gene: TRBD1
j_gene: TRBJ1-4
v_gene: TRBV3-1/TRBV3-2
abundance: .
CDR3aa: CASSQGRGLLTNEKLFF
CDR3nt: TGTGCCAGCAGCCAAGGTAGGGGGCTCTTGACTAATGAAAAACTGTTTTTT

d_gene: .
j_gene: TRBJ1-1
v_gene: TRBV2
abundance: .
CDR3aa: CASTLGTANTEAFF
CDR3nt: TGTGCCAGCACCTTAGGGACGGCGAACACTGAAGCTTTCTTT

d_gene: .
j_gene: TRBJ1-5
v_gene: TRBV27
abundance: .
CDR3aa: CASSPYGNQPQHF
CDR3nt: TGTGCCAGCAGTCCCTATGGTAATCAGCCCCAGCATTTT